These T cell receptor beta chains were read from a single sample in a study of resident and recirculating memory T cells in vitiligo. Sequencing used immunoSEQ multiplex PCR; TCRdb keeps in-frame clones, though not all of them. This table holds 65,000 to 80,000 clones, roughly 94% found once. The sequencing sample was made of blood. The receptors were sampled from a male donor with vitiligo. The CDR3 runs from the conserved cysteine through the conserved F or W. D genes are given only for firm matches. Where a row states a size, it is once, few, many or the class of an expanded clone; other rows omit it.

>TRBV9|TRBJ2-1|-|TRBD2
CASSPRAGGPTLYNEQFF
TGTGCCAGCAGCCCCCGGGCGGGAGGTCCTACCTTATACAATGAGCAGTTCTTC
>TRBV4-1|TRBJ1-1|-|TRBD1
CASSQYSGGLLMVNTEAFF
TGCGCCAGCAGCCAATACTCAGGGGGCTTATTAATGGTGAACACTGAAGCTTTCTTT
>TRBV11-3|TRBJ1-1|-|TRBD1
CASSPQRQGSTEAFF
TGTGCCAGCAGCCCCCAGAGACAGGGTAGCACTGAAGCTTTCTTT
>TRBV5-1|TRBJ2-3|once|-
CASSLAGTDTQYF
TGCGCCAGCAGTTTAGCGGGCACAGATACGCAGTATTTT
>TRBV7-9|TRBJ2-7|once|-
CASSFVYEQYF
TGTGCCAGCAGCTTCGTCTACGAGCAGTACTTC
>TRBV5-1|TRBJ2-1|-|TRBD2
CASSALTSGRFSEQFF
TGCGCCAGCAGCGCCTTGACTAGCGGGAGGTTTAGTGAGCAGTTCTTC
>TRBV2|TRBJ2-2|few|-
CASSDAGQHTGELFF
TGTGCCAGCAGTGACGCGGGACAGCACACCGGGGAGCTGTTTTTT
>TRBV5-3|TRBJ1-5|-|TRBD1
CARSSATGDQPQHF
TGTGCCAGAAGCTCCGCGACAGGGGATCAGCCCCAGCATTTT
>TRBV30|TRBJ2-7|-|TRBD2
CAWMAQGGLAYEQYF
TGTGCCTGGATGGCCCAAGGGGGACTAGCCTACGAGCAGTACTTC
>TRBV7-9|TRBJ2-7|-|-
CASSLALGGYEQYF
TGTGCCAGCAGCTTAGCGCTCGGTGGTTACGAGCAGTACTTC
>TRBV6-5|TRBJ2-3|-|-
CASSYRAVTDTQYF
TGTGCCAGCAGTTACCGAGCGGTCACAGATACGCAGTATTTT
>TRBV2|TRBJ1-3|-|TRBD1
CASTIQGVSGNTIYF
TGTGCCAGCACCATACAGGGGGTCTCTGGAAACACCATATATTTT
>TRBV5-1|TRBJ2-6|-|-
CASSLPQGTGANVLTF
TGCGCCAGCAGCCTACCCCAGGGAACTGGGGCCAACGTCCTGACTTTC
>TRBV29-1|TRBJ2-7|-|-
CSVHLGLAYEQYF
TGCAGCGTCCACCTGGGCTTAGCCTACGAGCAGTACTTC
>TRBV19|TRBJ2-1|-|TRBD2
CASSIAGLAGGRSYNEQFF
TGTGCCAGTAGTATAGCAGGACTAGCGGGAGGACGGTCCTACAATGAGCAGTTCTTC
>TRBV6-5|TRBJ2-7|-|-
CASSPQGYEQYF
TGTGCCAGCAGCCCACAGGGTTACGAGCAGTACTTC
>TRBV19|TRBJ2-7|-|-
CASSIGGGPNEQYF
TGTGCCAGTAGTATAGGAGGCGGTCCGAACGAGCAGTACTTC
>TRBV7-9|TRBJ2-7|-|-
CASSLGGSRTYEQYF
TGTGCCAGCAGCTTAGGAGGGAGTAGAACCTACGAGCAGTACTTC